This TCR beta chain is from a study of blood T cell repertoires in COVID-19. Method: immunoSEQ multiplex PCR; TCRdb's copy keeps in-frame clones and lacks some. The sample holds around 250,000 clones; over 80% are singletons and the top ten take roughly 1.2%. V dropped 4 bases and J dropped 3; count of bases not matched to a gene: 9. Germline CDR1 and CDR2: SGDLS and YYNGEE. This CDR3 region has 16 residues. The TCR sequence derives from a human donor in a cohort exposed to, infected with or recovered from COVID-19 (not recorded which). The donor label of this sample is uncertain. Sequencing was performed on PBMCs or T cells enriched from blood (not recorded which). The chain uses TRBV9 and TRBJ1-1, with TRBD1 matching over 10 bases. This chain's CDR3 is CASSSNPGQGYTEAFF. The CDR3 DNA sequence: TGTGCCAGCAGCTCAAATCCGGGACAGGGGTACACTGAAGCTTTCTTT.